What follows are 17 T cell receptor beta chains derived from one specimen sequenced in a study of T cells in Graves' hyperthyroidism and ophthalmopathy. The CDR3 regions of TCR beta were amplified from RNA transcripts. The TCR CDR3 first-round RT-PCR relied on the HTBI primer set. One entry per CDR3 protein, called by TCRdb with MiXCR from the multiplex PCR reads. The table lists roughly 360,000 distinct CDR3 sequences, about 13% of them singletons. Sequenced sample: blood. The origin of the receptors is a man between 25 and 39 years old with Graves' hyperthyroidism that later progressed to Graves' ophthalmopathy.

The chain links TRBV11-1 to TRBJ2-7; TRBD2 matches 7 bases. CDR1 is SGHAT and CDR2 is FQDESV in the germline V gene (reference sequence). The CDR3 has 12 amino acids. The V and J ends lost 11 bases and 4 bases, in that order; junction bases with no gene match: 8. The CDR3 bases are TGTGCCGCCCTAGGCGGGGGATACGAGCAGTACTTC. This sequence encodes CAALGGGYEQYF. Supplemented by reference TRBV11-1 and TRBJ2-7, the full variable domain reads EAEVAQSPRYKITEKSQAVAFWCDPISGHATLYWYRQILGQGPELLVQFQDESVVDDSQLPKDRFSAERLKGVDSTLKIQPAELGDSAMYLCAALGGGYEQYFGPGTRLTVT.

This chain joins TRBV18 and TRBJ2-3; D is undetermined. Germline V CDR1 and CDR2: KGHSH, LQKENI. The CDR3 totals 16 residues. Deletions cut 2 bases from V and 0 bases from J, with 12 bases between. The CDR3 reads CASSPSTITSTDTQYF. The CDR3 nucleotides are TGTGCCAGCTCACCATCGACAATCACTAGCACAGATACGCAGTATTTT.

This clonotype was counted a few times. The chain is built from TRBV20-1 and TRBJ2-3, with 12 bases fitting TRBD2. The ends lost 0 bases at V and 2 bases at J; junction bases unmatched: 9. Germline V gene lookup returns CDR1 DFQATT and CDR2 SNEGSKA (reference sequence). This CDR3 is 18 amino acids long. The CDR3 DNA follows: TGCAGTGCTAGAGATCCCCTACTAGCGGGGGGCCTCACAGATACGCAGTATTTT. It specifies CSARDPLLAGGLTDTQYF.

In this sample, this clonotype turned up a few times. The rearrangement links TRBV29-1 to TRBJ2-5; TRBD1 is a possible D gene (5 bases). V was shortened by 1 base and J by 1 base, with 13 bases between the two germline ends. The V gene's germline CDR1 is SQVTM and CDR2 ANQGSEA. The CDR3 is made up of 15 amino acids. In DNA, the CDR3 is TGCAGCGTTGAAGGGTATGGGGCTAGCCAAGAGACCCAGTACTTC. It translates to CSVEGYGASQETQYF.

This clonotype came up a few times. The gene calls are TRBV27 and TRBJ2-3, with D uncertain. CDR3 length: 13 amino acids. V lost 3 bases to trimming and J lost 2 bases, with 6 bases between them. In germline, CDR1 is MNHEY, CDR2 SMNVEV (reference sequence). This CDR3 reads CASSFGPTDTQYF. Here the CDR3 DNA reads TGTGCCAGCAGTTTTGGGCCCACAGATACGCAGTATTTT.

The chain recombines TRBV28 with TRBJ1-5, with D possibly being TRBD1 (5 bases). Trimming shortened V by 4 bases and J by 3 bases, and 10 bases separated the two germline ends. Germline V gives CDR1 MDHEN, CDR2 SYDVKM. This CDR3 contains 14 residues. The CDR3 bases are TGTGCCAGCAGTTCGGGACTGTCCAATCAGCCCCAGCATTTT. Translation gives CASSSGLSNQPQHF. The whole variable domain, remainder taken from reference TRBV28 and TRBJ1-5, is DVKVTQSSRYLVKRTGEKVFLECVQDMDHENMFWYRQDPGLGLRLIYFSYDVKMKEKGDIPEGYSVSREKKERFSLILESASTNQTSMYLCASSSGLSNQPQHFGDGTRLSIL.

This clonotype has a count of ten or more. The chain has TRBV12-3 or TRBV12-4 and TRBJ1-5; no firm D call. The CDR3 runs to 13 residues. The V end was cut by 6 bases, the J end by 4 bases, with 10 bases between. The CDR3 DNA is TGTGCCAGCAGCCCACAAGTGAATCAGCCCCAGCATTTT. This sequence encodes CASSPQVNQPQHF.

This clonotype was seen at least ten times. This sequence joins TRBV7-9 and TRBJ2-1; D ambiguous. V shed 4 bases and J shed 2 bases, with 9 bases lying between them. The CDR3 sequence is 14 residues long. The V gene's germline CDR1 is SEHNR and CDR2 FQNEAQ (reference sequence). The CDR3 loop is CASSSRYTYNEQFF. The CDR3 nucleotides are TGTGCCAGCAGCTCGAGGTATACCTACAATGAGCAGTTCTTC.

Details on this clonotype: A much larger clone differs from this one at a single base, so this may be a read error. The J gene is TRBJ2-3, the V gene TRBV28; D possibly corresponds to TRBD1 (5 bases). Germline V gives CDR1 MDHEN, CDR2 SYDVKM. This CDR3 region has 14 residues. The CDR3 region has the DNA TGTGCCAGCGGTTTAGGGGTCGTTCAAGATACGCAGTATTTT. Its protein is CASGLGVVQDTQYF.

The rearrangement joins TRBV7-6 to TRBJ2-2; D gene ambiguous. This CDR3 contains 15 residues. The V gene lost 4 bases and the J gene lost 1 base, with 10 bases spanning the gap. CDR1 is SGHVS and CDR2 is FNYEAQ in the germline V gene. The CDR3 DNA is TGTGCCAGCAGCTGGATGGCAAAGAACACCGGGGAGCTGTTTTTT. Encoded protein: CASSWMAKNTGELFF.

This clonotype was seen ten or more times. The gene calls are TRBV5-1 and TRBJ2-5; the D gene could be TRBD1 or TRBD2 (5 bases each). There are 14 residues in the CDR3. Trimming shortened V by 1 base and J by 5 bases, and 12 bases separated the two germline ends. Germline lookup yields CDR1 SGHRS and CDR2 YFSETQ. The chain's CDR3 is CASSLREGWETQYF. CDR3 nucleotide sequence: TGCGCCAGCAGCTTGCGCGAGGGGTGGGAGACCCAGTACTTC. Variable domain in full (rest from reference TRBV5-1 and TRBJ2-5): KAGVTQTPRYLIKTRGQQVTLSCSPISGHRSVSWYQQTPGQGLQFLFEYFSETQRNKGNFPGRFSGRQFSNSRSEMNVSTLELGDSALYLCASSLREGWETQYFGPGTRLLVL.

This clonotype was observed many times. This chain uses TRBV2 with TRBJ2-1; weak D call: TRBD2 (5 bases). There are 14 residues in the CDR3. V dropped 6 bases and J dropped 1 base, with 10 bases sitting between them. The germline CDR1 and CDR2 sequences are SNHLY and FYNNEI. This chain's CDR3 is CASSAGRSYNEQFF. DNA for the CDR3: TGTGCCAGCAGCGCGGGCCGATCCTACAATGAGCAGTTCTTC.

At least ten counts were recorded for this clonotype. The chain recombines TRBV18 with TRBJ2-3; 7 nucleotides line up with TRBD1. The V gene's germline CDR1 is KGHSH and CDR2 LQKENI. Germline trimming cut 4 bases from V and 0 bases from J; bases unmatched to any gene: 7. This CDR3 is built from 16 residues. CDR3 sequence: CASSRTGPLSTDTQYF. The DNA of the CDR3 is TGTGCCAGCTCACGGACAGGTCCACTTAGCACAGATACGCAGTATTTT.

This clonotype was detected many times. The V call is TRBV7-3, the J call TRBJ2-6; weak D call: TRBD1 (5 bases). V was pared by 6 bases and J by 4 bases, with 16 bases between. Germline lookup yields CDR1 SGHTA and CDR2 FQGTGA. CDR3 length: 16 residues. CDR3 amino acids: CASSLRWGSGANVLTF. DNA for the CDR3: TGTGCCAGCAGTCTTAGATGGGGCTCGGGGGCCAACGTCCTGACTTTC.

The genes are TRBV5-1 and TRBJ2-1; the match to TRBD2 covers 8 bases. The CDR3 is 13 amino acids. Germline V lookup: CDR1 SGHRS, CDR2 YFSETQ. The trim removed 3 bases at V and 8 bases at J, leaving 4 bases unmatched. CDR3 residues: CASSSSGGDEQFF. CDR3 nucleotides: TGCGCCAGCAGCTCTTCGGGGGGGGATGAGCAGTTCTTC.

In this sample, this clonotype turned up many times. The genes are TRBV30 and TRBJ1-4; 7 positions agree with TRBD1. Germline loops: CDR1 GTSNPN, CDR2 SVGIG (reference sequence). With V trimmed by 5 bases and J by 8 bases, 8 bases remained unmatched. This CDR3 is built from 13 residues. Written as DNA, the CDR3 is TGTGCCTGGTCCAGGGGGTTAGGGGAAAAACTGTTTTTT. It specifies CAWSRGLGEKLFF. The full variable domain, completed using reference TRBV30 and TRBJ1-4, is SQTIHQWPATLVQPVGSPLSLECTVEGTSNPNLYWYRQAAGRGLQLLFYSVGIGQISSEVPQNLSASRPQDRQFILSSKKLLLSDSGFYLCAWSRGLGEKLFFGSGTQLSVL.

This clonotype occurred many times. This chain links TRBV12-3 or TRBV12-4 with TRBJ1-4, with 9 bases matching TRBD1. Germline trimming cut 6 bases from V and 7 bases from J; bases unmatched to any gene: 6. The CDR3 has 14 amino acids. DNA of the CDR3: TGTGCCAGCAGGTCCGGGACAGGGAGTGAAAAACTGTTTTTT. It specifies CASRSGTGSEKLFF.